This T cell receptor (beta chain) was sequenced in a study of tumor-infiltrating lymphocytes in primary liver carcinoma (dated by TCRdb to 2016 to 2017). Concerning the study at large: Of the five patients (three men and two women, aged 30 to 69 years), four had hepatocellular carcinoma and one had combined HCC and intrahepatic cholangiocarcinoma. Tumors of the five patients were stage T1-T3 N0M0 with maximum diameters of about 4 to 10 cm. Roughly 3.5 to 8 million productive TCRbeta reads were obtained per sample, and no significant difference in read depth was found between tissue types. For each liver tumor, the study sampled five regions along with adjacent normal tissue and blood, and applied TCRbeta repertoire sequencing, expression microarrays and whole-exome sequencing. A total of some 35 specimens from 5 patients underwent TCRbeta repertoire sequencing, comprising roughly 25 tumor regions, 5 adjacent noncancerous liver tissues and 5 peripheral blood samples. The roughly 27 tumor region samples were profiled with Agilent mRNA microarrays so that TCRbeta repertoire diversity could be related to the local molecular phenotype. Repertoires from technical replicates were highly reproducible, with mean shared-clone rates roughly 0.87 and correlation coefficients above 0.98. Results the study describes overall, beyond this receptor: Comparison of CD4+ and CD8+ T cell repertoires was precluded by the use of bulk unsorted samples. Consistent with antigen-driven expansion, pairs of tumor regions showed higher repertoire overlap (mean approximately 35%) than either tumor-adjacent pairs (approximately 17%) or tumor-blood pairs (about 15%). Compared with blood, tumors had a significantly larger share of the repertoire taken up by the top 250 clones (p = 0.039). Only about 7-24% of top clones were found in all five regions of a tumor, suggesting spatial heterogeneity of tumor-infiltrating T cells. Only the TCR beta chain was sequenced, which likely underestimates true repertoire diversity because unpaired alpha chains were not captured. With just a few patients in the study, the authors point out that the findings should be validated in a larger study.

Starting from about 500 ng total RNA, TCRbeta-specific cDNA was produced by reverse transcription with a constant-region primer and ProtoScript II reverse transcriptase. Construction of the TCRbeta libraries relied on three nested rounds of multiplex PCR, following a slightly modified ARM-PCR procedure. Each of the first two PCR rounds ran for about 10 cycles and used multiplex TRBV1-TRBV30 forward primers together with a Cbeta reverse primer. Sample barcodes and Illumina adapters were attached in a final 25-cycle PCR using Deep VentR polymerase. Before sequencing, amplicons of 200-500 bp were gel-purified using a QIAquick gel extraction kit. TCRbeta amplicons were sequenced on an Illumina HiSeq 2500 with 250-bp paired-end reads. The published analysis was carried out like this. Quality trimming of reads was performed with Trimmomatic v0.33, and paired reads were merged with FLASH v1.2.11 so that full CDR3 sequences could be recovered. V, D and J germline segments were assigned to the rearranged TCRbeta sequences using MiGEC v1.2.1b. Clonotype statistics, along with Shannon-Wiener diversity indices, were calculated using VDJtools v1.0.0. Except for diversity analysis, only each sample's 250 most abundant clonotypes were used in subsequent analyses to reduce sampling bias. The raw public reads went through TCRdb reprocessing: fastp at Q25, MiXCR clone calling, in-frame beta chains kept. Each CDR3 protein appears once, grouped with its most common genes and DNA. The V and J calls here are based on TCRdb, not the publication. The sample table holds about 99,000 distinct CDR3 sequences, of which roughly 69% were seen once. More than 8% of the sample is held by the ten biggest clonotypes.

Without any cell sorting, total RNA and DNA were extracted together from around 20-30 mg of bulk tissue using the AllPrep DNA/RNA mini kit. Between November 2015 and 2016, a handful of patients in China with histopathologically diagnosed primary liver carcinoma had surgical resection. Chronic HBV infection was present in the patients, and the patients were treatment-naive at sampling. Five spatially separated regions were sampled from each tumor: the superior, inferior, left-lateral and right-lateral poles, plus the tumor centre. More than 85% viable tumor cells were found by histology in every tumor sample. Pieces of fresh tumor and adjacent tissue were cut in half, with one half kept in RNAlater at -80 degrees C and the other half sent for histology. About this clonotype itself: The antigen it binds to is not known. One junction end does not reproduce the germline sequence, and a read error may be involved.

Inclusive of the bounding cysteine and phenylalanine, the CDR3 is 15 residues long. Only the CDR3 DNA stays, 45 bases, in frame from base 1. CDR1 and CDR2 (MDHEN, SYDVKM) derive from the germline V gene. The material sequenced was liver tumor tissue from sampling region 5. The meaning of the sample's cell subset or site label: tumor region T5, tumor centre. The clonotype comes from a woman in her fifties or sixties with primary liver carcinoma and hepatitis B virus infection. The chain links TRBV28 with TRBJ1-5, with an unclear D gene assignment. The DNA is TGTGCCATCAGTTTAGCCTCTGGGAGCAATCAGCCCCAGCATTTT. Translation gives CAISLASGSNQPQHF.